Sequencing of this T cell receptor beta chain was carried out in a study of monozygotic twins with inflammatory bowel disease. TCRdb re-called the 5' RACE reads and catalogs CDR3 proteins one per entry, DNA excluded. The sample holds about 450,000 distinct CDR3 sequences. Germline loops: CDR1 LGHNA, CDR2 YNFKEQ. CDR3 length equals 14 residues. This receptor was identified in a human donor with ulcerative colitis or Crohn's disease, or a healthy co-twin of an affected twin (not recorded which). The sequenced sample consisted of blood. This chain uses TRBV4-2 with TRBJ2-2; TCRdb's assignment of TRBD2 cannot be checked, as there is no DNA. The CDR3 is CASSQKLASGELFF.